The 7 T cell receptor beta chains listed next were all sequenced from one sample in a study of metastatic and nonmetastatic thyroid tumors. Ahead of thyroid surgery, no patient had received treatment of any kind. TCRdb re-processed the PCR reads through MiXCR. The data contain 5,500 to 7,500 clones, approximately 31% of them singletons. The specimen was tumor tissue. These receptors were collected from a female donor with papillary thyroid cancer or a benign thyroid nodule (not recorded which). Some clones in this sample may be carry-over from other donors' samples.

In its sample, this clone was seen a few times. The chain is built from TRBV5-1 and TRBJ2-7, with D perhaps matching TRBD2 (5 bases). There are 14 residues in the CDR3. Trimming removed 4 bases at V and 3 bases at J, with 14 bases between. The germline gives CDR1 SGHRS, CDR2 YFSETQ. CDR3 sequence: CASSELALSYEQYF. The DNA for the CDR3 is TGCGCCAGCAGCGAGCTAGCCCTCAGCTACGAGCAGTACTTC.

In its sample, this clone is large. The chain has TRBV12-3 or TRBV12-4 and TRBJ2-3; D is unresolved. V was clipped by 7 bases and J by 4 bases, with 15 bases between them. The CDR3 extends over 14 amino acids. The CDR3 nucleotides are TGTGCCAGCACTCCGGAGCTAAGTCCAGATACGCAGTATTTT. Amino acids: CASTPELSPDTQYF.

The chain uses TRBV6-6 and TRBJ2-2; the match to TRBD1 covers 7 bases. With 0 bases clipped from V and 7 bases from J, the junction kept 5 bases outside the gene matches. Germline loops: CDR1 MNHNY, CDR2 SVGAGI (reference sequence). The CDR3 contains 15 residues. The CDR3 DNA reads TGTGCCAGCAGTTACTCGACAGGGACGATCGGGGAGCTGTTTTTT. Protein: CASSYSTGTIGELFF.

The sample holds a few counts of this clone. This CDR3 reads CACHADSGSNEQFF. The CDR3 DNA follows: TGTGCCTGCCACGCCGACAGCGGGAGCAATGAGCAGTTCTTC. The rearrangement joins TRBV6-1 to TRBJ2-1; TRBD2 agrees at 8 bases. The CDR3 spans 14 residues. V lost 11 bases and J lost 6; bases outside the gene matches: 12. Germline CDR1 MNHNS, CDR2 SASEGT.

This clone is termed medium-sized. The chain uses TRBV7-2 and TRBJ2-7; D might be TRBD1 or TRBD2, each matching 5 bases. Germline lookup yields CDR1 SGHTA and CDR2 FQGNSA. This CDR3 is built from 16 residues. Trimming took 5 bases from V and 3 from J, leaving 20 bases between them. The CDR3 DNA sequence: TGTGCCAGCAGCCCTCACCAAGCCGGGACCGGCTACGAGCAGTACTTC. This codes for CASSPHQAGTGYEQYF.

Judged by abundance, this clone is medium-sized. The chain links TRBV2 to TRBJ2-1; 10 bases map to TRBD2. The CDR3 has 15 amino acids. Germline V gene sequence: CDR1 SNHLY, CDR2 FYNNEI. With V trimmed by 6 bases and J by 7 bases, 9 bases remained unmatched. The CDR3 is CASRGRSSGRNEQFF. The CDR3 region has the DNA TGTGCCAGCAGAGGAAGGTCTAGCGGGAGAAATGAGCAGTTCTTC.

The DNA for the CDR3 is TGTGCCAGCACGGGGACGGGAGTGACAGATACGCAGTATTTT. Translation: CASTGTGVTDTQYF. This chain uses TRBV6-5 with TRBJ2-3; TRBD2 is a possible D gene (6 bases). CDR3 length: 14 residues. V lost 7 bases to trimming and J lost 3 bases, with 14 bases between them. Germline loops: CDR1 MNHEY, CDR2 SVGAGI.